Listed below are T cell receptor beta chains from one sample, sequenced in a study of blood T cell repertoires in COVID-19. Profiled with immunoSEQ multiplex PCR; TCRdb holds only in-frame clones, not every one. This repertoire shows around 47,000 clones, roughly four fifths found once; its top ten account for roughly 29%. The sequencing sample was made of peripheral blood. These receptors originate from a woman older than 75 with COVID-19, enrolled during active disease. The CDR3 runs from the conserved cysteine through the conserved F or W. A D gene is named only where the DNA matches it firmly. The listing skips clone size in some rows; elsewhere it reads once, few, many or a size class.

size: few
V: TRBV5-1
J: TRBJ2-1
D: TRBD2
CDR3: CASSLAPGGHNEQFF
DNA: TGCGCCAGCAGCTTGGCTCCGGGAGGTCACAATGAGCAGTTCTTC

size: .
V: TRBV7-3
J: TRBJ2-3
D: .
CDR3: CASSFGGTKDTQYF
DNA: TGTGCCAGCAGCTTCGGGGGAACGAAAGATACGCAGTATTTT

size: .
V: TRBV14
J: TRBJ1-1
D: .
CDR3: CASSHSGPNTEAFF
DNA: TGTGCCAGCAGCCATTCAGGGCCGAACACTGAAGCTTTCTTT

size: .
V: TRBV7-2
J: TRBJ2-7
D: TRBD2
CDR3: CASSPSGSYEQYF
DNA: TGTGCCAGCAGCCCTAGCGGGAGCTACGAGCAGTACTTC

size: .
V: TRBV5-5
J: TRBJ2-7
D: TRBD2
CDR3: CASSPGLAGHEQYF
DNA: TGTGCCAGCAGCCCCGGGCTAGCGGGCCACGAGCAGTACTTC

size: .
V: TRBV3-1/TRBV3-2
J: TRBJ1-2
D: .
CDR3: CASSQVLQGQEGYTF
DNA: TGTGCCAGCAGCCAAGTTCTTCAGGGACAAGAGGGCTACACCTTC

size: .
V: TRBV29-1
J: TRBJ2-1
D: .
CDR3: CSVDRQEQFF
DNA: TGCAGCGTTGATCGACAGGAGCAGTTCTTC

size: .
V: TRBV9
J: TRBJ2-3
D: .
CDR3: CASSPLASRESTDTQYF
DNA: TGTGCCAGCAGCCCCCTTGCCTCCAGGGAAAGCACAGATACGCAGTATTTT

size: .
V: TRBV12-3/TRBV12-4
J: TRBJ2-4
D: TRBD2
CDR3: CASRPLGGNIQYF
DNA: TGTGCCAGCAGACCCTTGGGAGGGAACATTCAGTACTTC

size: .
V: TRBV6-5
J: TRBJ1-2
D: .
CDR3: CASSYSGGYGYTF
DNA: TGTGCCAGCAGTTACTCGGGGGGCTATGGCTACACCTTC

size: .
V: TRBV5-4
J: TRBJ2-2
D: TRBD2
CDR3: CASSKGLATNTGELFF
DNA: TGTGCCAGCAGCAAGGGACTAGCGACGAACACCGGGGAGCTGTTTTTT